These 14 T cell receptor beta chains were sequenced from one sample in a study of blood T cell repertoires in COVID-19. Using immunoSEQ multiplex PCR, the repertoire was profiled, and TCRdb retains in-frame clones only, with some absent. The data contain 140,000 to 150,000 clones, approximately 91% of them singletons. The material sequenced was peripheral blood. The receptors come from a man between 70 and 80 years old with acute or convalescent COVID-19.

In its sample, this clone was seen many times. The rearrangement links TRBV24-1 to TRBJ2-3; 7 bases match TRBD1. CDR3 length equals 16 residues. Germline V gene lookup returns CDR1 KGHDR and CDR2 SFDVKD. Losses at the gene ends were 3 bases for V and 4 bases for J; bases not matched to a gene: 9. CDR3 region: CATSDLRQGFSDTQYF. DNA for the CDR3: TGTGCCACCAGTGATCTTCGACAGGGCTTTTCAGATACGCAGTATTTT.

The chain joins TRBV6-2 or TRBV6-3 to TRBJ1-6, with D maybe TRBD1 (6 bases). Germline V CDR1 and CDR2: MNHEY, SVGEGT. Trimming cost V 4 bases and J 7 bases, with 14 bases left between them. This CDR3 comprises 15 residues. As DNA, the CDR3 is TGTGCCAGCAGTTCCCGCCGACAGGACAATTCACCCCTCCACTTT. Translating gives CASSSRRQDNSPLHF.

The chain carries TRBV5-4 and TRBJ1-5; D is perhaps TRBD1 (5 bases). CDR3 length equals 13 residues. Trimming stripped 4 bases from V and 3 bases from J, with 8 bases between. Germline CDR1 and CDR2: SGHNT and YYREEE (reference sequence). This CDR3 reads CASSRGSNQPQHF. The CDR3 nucleotides are TGTGCCAGCAGCCGGGGGTCCAATCAGCCCCAGCATTTT.

J is TRBJ2-7 and V is TRBV6-1; 11 nucleotides align to TRBD2. The germline CDR1 and CDR2 sequences are MNHNS and SASEGT. The CDR3 spans 15 residues. J gave up 3 bases and V 2 bases, and 3 bases lay outside the gene matches. The CDR3 region is CASSERTSGFYEQYF. In nucleotides, the CDR3 is TGTGCCAGCAGTGAAAGGACTAGCGGGTTCTACGAGCAGTACTTC.

This sequence joins TRBV27 and TRBJ2-3; 8 positions agree with TRBD2. The V and J ends lost 8 bases and 0 bases, in that order; junction bases with no gene match: 13. The CDR3 covers 17 residues. Germline lookup yields CDR1 MNHEY and CDR2 SMNVEV (reference sequence). The CDR3 region is CASLKAGTSPSTDTQYF. DNA of the CDR3: TGTGCCAGCTTAAAAGCAGGGACTAGTCCTAGCACAGATACGCAGTATTTT.

The chain links TRBV7-2 to TRBJ2-1; D gene ambiguous. Germline V CDR1 and CDR2: SGHTA, FQGNSA. Trimming shortened V by 1 base and J by 5 bases, and 6 bases separated the two germline ends. The CDR3 is 13 amino acids. The chain's CDR3 is CASSLVRNNEQFF. The CDR3 DNA is TGTGCCAGCAGCTTAGTCAGAAACAATGAGCAGTTCTTC.

The chain employs TRBV2 and TRBJ1-6, with D possibly TRBD1 on 6 matching bases. Germline loops: CDR1 SNHLY, CDR2 FYNNEI. This CDR3 is 15 amino acids long. Trimming cost V 6 bases and J 14 bases, with 23 bases left between them. The CDR3 sequence is CASRRGQNPSGSLHF. CDR3 coding DNA: TGTGCCAGCAGGAGGGGACAAAACCCCTCCGGGTCCCTCCACTTT.

V usage is TRBV12-3 or TRBV12-4 and J usage is TRBJ2-1; 7 nucleotides match TRBD1. This CDR3 region has 13 residues. Trimming removed 4 bases from V and 7 bases from J; junction bases left unmatched: 4. The chain's CDR3 is CASSSQTGNEQFF. DNA for the CDR3: TGTGCCAGCAGTTCTCAGACAGGGAATGAGCAGTTCTTC.

The V gene is TRBV9, the J gene TRBJ2-6; D perhaps matches TRBD1 (6 bases). Germline V gene lookup returns CDR1 SGDLS and CDR2 YYNGEE. The CDR3 runs 15 residues. V was shortened by 3 bases and J by 4 bases, with 11 bases between the two germline ends. The CDR3 sequence: CASSAQGSGANVLTF. The CDR3 nucleotides read TGTGCCAGCAGCGCGCAGGGGTCCGGGGCCAACGTCCTGACTTTC.

This clone has a handful of counts. The CDR3 reads CASSLLTRPNTQYF. CDR3 DNA: TGTGCCAGCAGTTTATTGACGAGGCCCAATACGCAGTATTTT. V is TRBV27 and J is TRBJ2-3; D call uncertain. This CDR3 is built from 14 residues. The germline V gene has CDR1 MNHEY and CDR2 SMNVEV (reference sequence). V was cut by 1 base and J by 7 bases, with 12 bases left in between.

The gene calls are TRBV3-1 (or the pseudogene TRBV3-2) and TRBJ2-4; 9 bases agree with TRBD1. This CDR3 spans 15 amino acids. V was pared by 4 bases and J by 6 bases, with 7 bases of the junction left unmatched. The germline CDR1 and CDR2 sequences are LGHDT and YNNKEL (reference sequence). CDR3 nucleotide sequence: TGTGCCAGCAGCCTCCGCCCGGGACAGGGAAACATTCAGTACTTC. This gives the protein CASSLRPGQGNIQYF.

The chain has TRBV10-2 and TRBJ2-3; D perhaps matches TRBD2 (6 bases). Germline V gives CDR1 WSHSY, CDR2 SAAADI. The CDR3 consists of 14 residues. V was trimmed by 3 bases and J by 7 bases, leaving 14 bases between them. CDR3 in DNA: TGCGCCAGCAGTGATTCTGGGCGCGGGAATACGCAGTATTTT. This sequence encodes CASSDSGRGNTQYF.

The gene calls are TRBV19 and TRBJ1-1; 12 positions agree with TRBD1. From germline, CDR1 is LNHDA and CDR2 SQIVND (reference sequence). The junction had 7 bases not matched to a gene; V was cut back by 7 bases and J by 4 bases. The CDR3 is 15 amino acids. CDR3: CASIPRGQGATEAFF. CDR3 bases: TGTGCCAGTATCCCTCGGGGACAGGGGGCCACTGAAGCTTTCTTT. Looking up the rest from reference TRBV19 and TRBJ1-1 gives the full variable domain: DGGITQSPKYLFRKEGQNVTLSCEQNLNHDAMYWYRQDPGQGLRLIYYSQIVNDFQKGDIAEGYSVSREKKESFPLTVTSAQKNPTAFYLCASIPRGQGATEAFFGQGTRLTVV.

This chain links TRBV19 with TRBJ2-4; TRBD2 might be the D (5 bases). Per the germline V gene, CDR1 is LNHDA and CDR2 is SQIVND (reference sequence). There are 15 residues in the CDR3. V lost 1 base and J 0 bases, leaving 7 bases between the germline ends. The CDR3 DNA reads as TGTGCCAGTAGTATAGGGGGAGAAGCCAAAAACATTCAGTACTTC. This translates into CASSIGGEAKNIQYF.